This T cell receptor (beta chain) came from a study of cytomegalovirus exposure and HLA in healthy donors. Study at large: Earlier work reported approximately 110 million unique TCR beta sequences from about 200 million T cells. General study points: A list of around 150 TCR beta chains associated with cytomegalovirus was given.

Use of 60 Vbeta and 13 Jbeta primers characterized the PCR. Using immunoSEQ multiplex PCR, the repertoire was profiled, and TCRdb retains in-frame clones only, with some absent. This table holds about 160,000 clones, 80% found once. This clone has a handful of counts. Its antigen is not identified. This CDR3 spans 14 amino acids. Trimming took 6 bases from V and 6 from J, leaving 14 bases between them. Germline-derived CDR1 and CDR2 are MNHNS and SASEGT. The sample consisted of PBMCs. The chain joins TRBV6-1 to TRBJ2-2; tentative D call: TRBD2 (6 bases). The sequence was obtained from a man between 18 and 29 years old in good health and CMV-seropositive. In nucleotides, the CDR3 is TGTGCCAGCAGCGGTCACGGGGAGGCCGGGGAGCTGTTTTTT. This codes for CASSGHGEAGELFF.